The 9 T cell receptor beta chains presented below share a single source sample, sequenced in a study of a mutant IDH1 vaccine in newly diagnosed glioma. The protocol was immunoSEQ multiplex PCR, while the TCRdb copy is restricted to in-frame clones and leaves out a portion. The sample has about 92,000 clones, roughly 80% seen once. The time point was: baseline, week 1 (first vaccination visit). Treatment reported: pre-vaccination baseline after standard-of-care therapy. The specimen comprised PBMCs, sampled from a glioma patient treated with radiotherapy, temozolomide or both. The receptors come from a woman between 45 and 65 years old with glioma.

This clone was seen more than once but under ten times. The chain has TRBV9 and TRBJ1-1, with D tentatively TRBD1 (5 bases). Germline V gene sequence: CDR1 SGDLS, CDR2 YYNGEE. Trimming shortened V by 4 bases and J by 1 base, and 14 bases separated the two germline ends. This CDR3 is built from 15 residues. The CDR3, as DNA: TGTGCCAGCAGCCCCATACCGGGACGGAACACTGAAGCTTTCTTT. It translates to CASSPIPGRNTEAFF.

The V gene is TRBV5-4, the J gene TRBJ2-7, with 7 bases lining up with TRBD1. CDR3 length: 15 residues. CDR1 SGHNT and CDR2 YYREEE come from the germline V gene (reference sequence). With 4 bases clipped from V and 0 bases from J, the junction kept 7 bases outside the gene matches. The DNA for the CDR3 is TGTGCCAGCAGCCCGGGACAGTCCTACTCCTACGAGCAGTACTTC. This codes for CASSPGQSYSYEQYF. The full variable domain, its missing parts supplied by reference TRBV5-4 and TRBJ2-7, is ETGVTQSPTHLIKTRGQQVTLRCSSQSGHNTVSWYQQALGQGPQFIFQYYREEENGRGNFPPRFSGLQFPNYSSELNVNALELDDSALYLCASSPGQSYSYEQYFGPGTRLTVT.

This clone was seen once. The V gene is TRBV11-2, the J gene TRBJ2-5, with D possibly being TRBD1 or TRBD2 (5 bases each). The CDR3 sequence is 13 residues long. V was cut by 1 base and J by 10 bases, with 13 bases left in between. The germline CDR1 and CDR2 sequences are SGHAT and FQNNGV. CDR3 sequence (DNA): TGTGCCAGCAGCTTAGGGGGGAAGGTGGTCCAGTACTTC. It encodes CASSLGGKVVQYF.

This clone was counted once. The CDR3 coding sequence is TGTGCCAGCAGCGTAGCGCAGGCCTCTTATGGCTACACCTTC. Its protein is CASSVAQASYGYTF. The chain is built from TRBV9 and TRBJ1-2; D remains ambiguous. Germline V CDR1 and CDR2: SGDLS, YYNGEE. V lost 0 bases, J lost 5 bases, and 11 bases lay in between. This CDR3 is built from 14 residues.

V and J are TRBV30 and TRBJ1-2, with D uncertain. The CDR3 sequence is 12 residues long. V lost 1 base and J lost 4, with 7 bases in between. Germline V gene lookup returns CDR1 GTSNPN and CDR2 SVGIG (reference sequence). The CDR3 spells CAWSGTVYGYTF. DNA of the CDR3: TGTGCCTGGAGTGGGACGGTCTATGGCTACACCTTC.

V and J are TRBV14 and TRBJ1-2, with D perhaps matching TRBD1 (6 bases). Trimming removed 4 bases at V and 0 bases at J, with 18 bases between. The CDR3 has 17 residues. Germline V gene sequence: CDR1 SGHDN, CDR2 FVKESK. In DNA, the CDR3 is TGTGCCAGCAGCCCCCAGAACGGACAGAAGACTAACTATGGCTACACCTTC. It yields the protein CASSPQNGQKTNYGYTF.

The sample holds a few counts of this clone. The gene calls are TRBV19 and TRBJ2-7; a possible D gene is TRBD1 (5 bases). The length of the CDR3 is 12 residues. Germline-derived CDR1 and CDR2 are LNHDA and SQIVND (reference sequence). With 7 bases removed from V and 0 bases from J, the gap between germline ends came to 7 bases. The CDR3 DNA reads TGTGCCAGTATGGGGCCCTCCTACGAGCAGTACTTC. Translation: CASMGPSYEQYF.

This clone occurred a few times. The J gene is TRBJ1-1, the V gene TRBV6-1; D gene uncertain. Looked up from germline, CDR1 is MNHNS and CDR2 is SASEGT. Between the trimmed V and J ends, which lost 6 bases and 10 bases, there was a span of 12 bases. The CDR3 sequence is 11 residues long. The CDR3 reads CASSGWKGAFF. The CDR3 DNA sequence: TGTGCCAGCAGCGGGTGGAAAGGAGCTTTCTTT.

The chain combines TRBV27 with TRBJ1-1; D unresolved. The germline V gene has CDR1 MNHEY and CDR2 SMNVEV (reference sequence). With 2 bases removed from V and 4 bases from J, the gap between germline ends came to 11 bases. This CDR3 comprises 14 residues. The CDR3 reads CASSLRGVGTEAFF. CDR3 in DNA: TGTGCCAGCAGTTTACGGGGAGTCGGCACTGAAGCTTTCTTT.